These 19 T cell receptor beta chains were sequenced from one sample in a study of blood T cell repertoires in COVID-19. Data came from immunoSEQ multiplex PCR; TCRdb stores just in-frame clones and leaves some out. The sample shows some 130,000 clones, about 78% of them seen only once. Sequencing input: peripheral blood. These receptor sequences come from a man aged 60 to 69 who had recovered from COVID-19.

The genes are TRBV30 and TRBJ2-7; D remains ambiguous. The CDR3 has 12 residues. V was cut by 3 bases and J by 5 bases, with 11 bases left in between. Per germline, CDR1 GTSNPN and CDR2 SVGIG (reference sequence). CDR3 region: CAWSVGFDEQYF. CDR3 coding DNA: TGTGCCTGGAGCGTTGGCTTTGACGAGCAGTACTTC.

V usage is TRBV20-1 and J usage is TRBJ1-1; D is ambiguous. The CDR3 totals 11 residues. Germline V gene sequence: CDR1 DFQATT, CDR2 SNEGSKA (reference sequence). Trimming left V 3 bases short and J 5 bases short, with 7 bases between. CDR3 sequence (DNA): TGCAGTGCTAGTCGGAGGACTGAAGCTTTCTTT. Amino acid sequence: CSASRRTEAFF.

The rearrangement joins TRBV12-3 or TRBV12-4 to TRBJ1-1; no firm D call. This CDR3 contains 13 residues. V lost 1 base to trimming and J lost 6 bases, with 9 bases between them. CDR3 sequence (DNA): TGTGCCAGCAGTTTAGGAAAGCACGCTGAAGCTTTCTTT. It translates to CASSLGKHAEAFF.

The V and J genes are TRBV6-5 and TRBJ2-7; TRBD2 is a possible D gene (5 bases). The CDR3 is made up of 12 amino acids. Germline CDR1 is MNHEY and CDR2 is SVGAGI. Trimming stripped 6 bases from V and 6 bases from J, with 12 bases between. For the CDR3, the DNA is TGTGCCAGCAGCCCGGACTGGGGCGAGCAGTACTTC. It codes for CASSPDWGEQYF.

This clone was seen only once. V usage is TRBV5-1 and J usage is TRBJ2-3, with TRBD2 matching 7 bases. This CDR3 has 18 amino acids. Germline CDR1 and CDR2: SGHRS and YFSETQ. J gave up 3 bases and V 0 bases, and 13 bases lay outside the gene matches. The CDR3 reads CASSLASGGSGGTDTQYF. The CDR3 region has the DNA TGCGCCAGCAGCTTGGCCTCGGGGGGTAGCGGAGGGACAGATACGCAGTATTTT.

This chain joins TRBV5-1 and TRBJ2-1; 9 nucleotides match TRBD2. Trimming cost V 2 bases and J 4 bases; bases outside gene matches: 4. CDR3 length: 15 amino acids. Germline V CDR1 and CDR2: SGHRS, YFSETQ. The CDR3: CASSFLAGEYNEQFF. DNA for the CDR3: TGCGCCAGCAGCTTCTTAGCGGGAGAATACAATGAGCAGTTCTTC. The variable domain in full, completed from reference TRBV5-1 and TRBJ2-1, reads KAGVTQTPRYLIKTRGQQVTLSCSPISGHRSVSWYQQTPGQGLQFLFEYFSETQRNKGNFPGRFSGRQFSNSRSEMNVSTLELGDSALYLCASSFLAGEYNEQFFGPGTRLTVL.

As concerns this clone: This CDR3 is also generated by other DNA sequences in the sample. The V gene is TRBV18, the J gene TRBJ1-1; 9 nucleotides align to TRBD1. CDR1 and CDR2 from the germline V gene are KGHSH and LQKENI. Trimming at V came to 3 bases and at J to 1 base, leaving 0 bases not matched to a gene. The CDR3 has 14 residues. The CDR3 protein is CASSPGQGNTEAFF. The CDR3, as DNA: TGTGCCAGCTCACCGGGACAGGGGAACACTGAAGCTTTCTTT.

The CDR3 region has the DNA TGCAGCGTTGGGTGGGAGGAGGTTCGCTCCGAGCAGTACTTC. Translation: CSVGWEEVRSEQYF. The chain carries TRBV29-1 and TRBJ2-7; TRBD2 might be the D (6 bases). There are 14 residues in the CDR3. Looked up from germline, CDR1 is SQVTM and CDR2 is ANQGSEA. V was trimmed by 4 bases and J by 6 bases, leaving 19 bases between them.

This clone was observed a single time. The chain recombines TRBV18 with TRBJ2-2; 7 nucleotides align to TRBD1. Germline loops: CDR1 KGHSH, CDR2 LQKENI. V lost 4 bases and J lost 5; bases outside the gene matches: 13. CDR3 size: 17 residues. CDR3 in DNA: TGTGCCAGCTCACGAGACAGGGCCAGCGTTGGGACCGGGGAGCTGTTTTTT. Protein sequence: CASSRDRASVGTGELFF. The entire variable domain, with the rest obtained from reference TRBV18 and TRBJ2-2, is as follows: NAGVMQNPRHLVRRRGQEARLRCSPMKGHSHVYWYRQLPEEGLKFMVYLQKENIIDESGMPKERFSAEFPKEGPSILRIQQVVRGDSAAYFCASSRDRASVGTGELFFGEGSRLTVL.

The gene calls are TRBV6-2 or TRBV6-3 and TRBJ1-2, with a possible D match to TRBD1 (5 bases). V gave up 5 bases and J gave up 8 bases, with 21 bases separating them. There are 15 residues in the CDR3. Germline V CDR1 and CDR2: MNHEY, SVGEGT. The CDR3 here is CASSQTTGDFGGYTF. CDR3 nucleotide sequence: TGTGCCAGCAGTCAAACTACAGGAGACTTTGGGGGCTACACCTTC.

CDR3 protein: CASSFLAALGLAGGPLDEQYF. The CDR3 region has the DNA TGTGCCAGCAGTTTTCTGGCTGCGCTGGGACTAGCGGGAGGTCCTTTGGACGAGCAGTACTTC. V is TRBV28 and J is TRBJ2-7, with 15 positions matching TRBD2. Looked up from germline, CDR1 is MDHEN and CDR2 is SYDVKM. V shed 3 bases, J shed 5 bases, and the junction held 20 bases outside the gene matches. This CDR3 region has 21 residues.

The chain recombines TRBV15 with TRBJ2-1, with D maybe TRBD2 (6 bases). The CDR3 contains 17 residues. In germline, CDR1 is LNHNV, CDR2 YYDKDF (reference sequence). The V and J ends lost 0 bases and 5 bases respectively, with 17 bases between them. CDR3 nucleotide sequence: TGTGCCACCAGCAGAGATCTTGGGCGGGGAGTCGACAATGAGCAGTTCTTC. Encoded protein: CATSRDLGRGVDNEQFF. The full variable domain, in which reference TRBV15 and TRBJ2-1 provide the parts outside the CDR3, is DAMVIQNPRYQVTQFGKPVTLSCSQTLNHNVMYWYQQKSSQAPKLLFHYYDKDFNNEADTPDNFQSRRPNTSFCFLDIRSPGLGDTAMYLCATSRDLGRGVDNEQFFGPGTRLTVL.

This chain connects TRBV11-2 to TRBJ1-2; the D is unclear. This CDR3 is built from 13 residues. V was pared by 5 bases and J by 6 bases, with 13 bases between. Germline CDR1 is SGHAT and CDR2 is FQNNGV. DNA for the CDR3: TGTGCCAGCAGCCCGGTGATCGTGGATGGCTACACCTTC. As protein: CASSPVIVDGYTF.

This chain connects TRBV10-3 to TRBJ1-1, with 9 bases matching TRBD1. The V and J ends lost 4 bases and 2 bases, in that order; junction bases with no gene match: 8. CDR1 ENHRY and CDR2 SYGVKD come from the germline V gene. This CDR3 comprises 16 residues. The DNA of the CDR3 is TGTGCCATCAGTGGGGGGACAGGGCCAGTTAACACTGAAGCTTTCTTT. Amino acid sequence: CAISGGTGPVNTEAFF.

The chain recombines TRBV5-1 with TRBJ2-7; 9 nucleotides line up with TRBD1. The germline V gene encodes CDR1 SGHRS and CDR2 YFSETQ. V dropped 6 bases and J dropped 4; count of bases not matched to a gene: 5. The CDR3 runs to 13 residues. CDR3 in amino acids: CASTGQGVYEQYF. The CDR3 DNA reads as TGCGCCAGCACGGGACAGGGCGTTTACGAGCAGTACTTC.

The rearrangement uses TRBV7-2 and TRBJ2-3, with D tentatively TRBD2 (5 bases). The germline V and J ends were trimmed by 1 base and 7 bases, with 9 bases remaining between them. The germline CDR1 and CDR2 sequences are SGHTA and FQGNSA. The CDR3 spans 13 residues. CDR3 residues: CASSLERAYTQYF. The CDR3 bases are TGTGCCAGCAGCTTAGAGAGGGCCTATACGCAGTATTTT.

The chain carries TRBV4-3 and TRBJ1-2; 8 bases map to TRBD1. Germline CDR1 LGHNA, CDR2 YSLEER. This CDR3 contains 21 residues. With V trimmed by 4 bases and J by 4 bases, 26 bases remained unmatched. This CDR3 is CASSRDLITGTGAILGYGYTF. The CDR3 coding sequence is TGCGCCAGCAGCCGAGATCTCATAACCGGGACAGGAGCCATTCTCGGCTATGGCTACACCTTC.

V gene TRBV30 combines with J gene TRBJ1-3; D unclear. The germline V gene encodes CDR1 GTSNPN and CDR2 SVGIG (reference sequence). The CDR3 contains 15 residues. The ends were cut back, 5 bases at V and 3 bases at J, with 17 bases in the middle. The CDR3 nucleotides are TGTGCCTGGGGCCCTGGGCTAACCCTTGGAAACACCATATATTTT. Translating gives CAWGPGLTLGNTIYF. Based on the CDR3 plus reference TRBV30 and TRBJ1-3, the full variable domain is SQTIHQWPATLVQPVGSPLSLECTVEGTSNPNLYWYRQAAGRGLQLLFYSVGIGQISSEVPQNLSASRPQDRQFILSSKKLLLSDSGFYLCAWGPGLTLGNTIYFGEGSWLTVV.

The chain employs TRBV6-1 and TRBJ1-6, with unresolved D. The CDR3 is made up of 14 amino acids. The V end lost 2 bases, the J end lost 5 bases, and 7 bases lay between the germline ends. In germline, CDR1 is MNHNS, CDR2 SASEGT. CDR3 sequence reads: CASSEFVDNSPLHF. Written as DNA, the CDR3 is TGTGCCAGCAGTGAATTTGTCGATAATTCACCCCTCCACTTT.